These 15 T cell receptor beta chains were all obtained from the same sample, sequenced in a study of blood T cell repertoires in COVID-19. The method was immunoSEQ multiplex PCR; TCRdb's version includes in-frame clones alone and lacks a portion of them. Of 150,000 or so clones listed, over 65% are singletons. The sequenced material came from peripheral blood. The source of these receptors is a woman aged 80 or over with active or convalescent COVID-19.

The genes are TRBV19 and TRBJ2-2; D is unclear. The CDR3 sequence is 14 residues long. Per the germline V gene, CDR1 is LNHDA and CDR2 is SQIVND (reference sequence). Trimming pared 6 bases from V and 2 bases from J, leaving 10 bases between. The CDR3 is CASSLLPNTGELFF. CDR3 DNA: TGTGCCAGTAGCCTATTGCCTAACACCGGGGAGCTGTTTTTT.

This clone was seen just once. The J gene is TRBJ2-7, the V gene TRBV27; tentative D call: TRBD1 (6 bases). Germline CDR1 MNHEY, CDR2 SMNVEV (reference sequence). V lost 7 bases, J lost 4 bases, and 8 bases lay in between. The CDR3 has 11 amino acids. This CDR3 reads CASTQGYEQYF. CDR3 coding DNA: TGTGCCAGCACCCAGGGGTACGAGCAGTACTTC.

The chain links TRBV18 to TRBJ1-4; 10 bases are a match to TRBD1. Germline V gene sequence: CDR1 KGHSH, CDR2 LQKENI. Trimming at V came to 6 bases and at J to 6 bases, leaving 4 bases not matched to a gene. The length of the CDR3 is 14 residues. The CDR3 spells CASSRGTGDEKLFF. The CDR3 region has the DNA TGTGCCAGCTCGCGAGGGACAGGGGATGAAAAACTGTTTTTT.

The V and J genes are TRBV16 and TRBJ1-1; perhaps TRBD1 as D (6 bases). The CDR3 contains 15 residues. With 4 bases removed from V and 1 base from J, the gap between germline ends came to 13 bases. Germline V gene lookup returns CDR1 KGHSY and CDR2 FQNENV. CDR3 DNA sequence: TGTGCCAGCAGCCTATCGGGGGCAGGGAACACTGAAGCTTTCTTT. It codes for CASSLSGAGNTEAFF.

The V gene is TRBV14, the J gene TRBJ2-3; 12 bases are shared with TRBD1. This CDR3 is 18 amino acids long. Germline-derived CDR1 and CDR2 are SGHDN and FVKESK. The V segment lost 1 base and the J segment 5 bases; nucleotides outside the gene matches: 10. This chain's CDR3 is CASSQGLGTGGQLDTQYF. CDR3 DNA sequence: TGTGCCAGCAGCCAAGGCCTTGGGACAGGGGGCCAATTAGATACGCAGTATTTT.

This clone appeared a single time. V and J are TRBV30 and TRBJ1-6; TRBD1 aligns across 10 bases. The CDR3 runs 13 residues. The trim removed 4 bases at V and 7 bases at J, leaving 1 base unmatched. Germline V gene lookup returns CDR1 GTSNPN and CDR2 SVGIG (reference sequence). This chain's CDR3 is CAWTDRGNSPLHF. The CDR3 DNA follows: TGTGCCTGGACGGACAGGGGGAATTCACCCCTCCACTTT.

V gene TRBV27 combines with J gene TRBJ1-3; maybe TRBD1 (5 bases). Germline CDR1 and CDR2: MNHEY and SMNVEV (reference sequence). V was trimmed by 2 bases and J by 4 bases, leaving 12 bases between them. The length of the CDR3 is 15 residues. Here the CDR3 reads CASSLSRGFGNTIYF. The CDR3 DNA is TGTGCCAGCAGTTTAAGTAGGGGATTCGGAAACACCATATATTTT.

The chain carries TRBV28 and TRBJ1-1, with D hard to call. Trimming removed 7 bases at V and 0 bases at J, with 18 bases between. This CDR3 region has 16 residues. Germline V CDR1 and CDR2: MDHEN, SYDVKM. CDR3 nucleotide sequence: TGTGCCAGCACGTCCGCCACAACAACAGTGAACACTGAAGCTTTCTTT. This codes for CASTSATTTVNTEAFF.

The V gene is TRBV28, the J gene TRBJ2-2, with a possible D match to TRBD1 (5 bases). CDR1 MDHEN and CDR2 SYDVKM come from the germline V gene. CDR3 length: 16 amino acids. V was shortened by 5 bases and J by 4 bases, with 17 bases between the two germline ends. In DNA form, the CDR3 reads TGTGCCAGCAGTCGCTGGACAAATAGAGGCACCGGGGAGCTGTTTTTT. Amino acid sequence: CASSRWTNRGTGELFF.

This sequence joins TRBV25-1 and TRBJ2-5; TRBD1 agrees at 9 bases. Germline V gene lookup returns CDR1 MGHDK and CDR2 SYGVNS. This CDR3 is built from 17 residues. Unmatched junction bases numbered 13, after V lost 3 bases and J lost 5 bases. The CDR3 protein is CASSDHYRGRLPETQYF. The DNA for the CDR3 is TGTGCCAGCAGTGATCATTACAGGGGGCGATTGCCGGAGACCCAGTACTTC.

This clone was counted a few times. This sequence joins TRBV28 and TRBJ1-4; 7 bases match TRBD1. Trimming at V came to 10 bases and at J to 7 bases, leaving 9 bases not matched to a gene. The CDR3 runs to 13 residues. Germline V gene data show CDR1 as MDHEN and CDR2 as SYDVKM. The CDR3 coding sequence is TGTGCCACCGAACGTACAGGGGCTGAAAAACTGTTTTTT. Translation: CATERTGAEKLFF.

The V and J genes are TRBV7-2 and TRBJ2-1, with 7 bases matching TRBD1. J was trimmed by 7 bases and V by 0 bases; bases with no gene match: 12. Germline V gene lookup returns CDR1 SGHTA and CDR2 FQGNSA. The CDR3 covers 17 residues. The CDR3 nucleotides are TGTGCCAGCAGCTTAGCGAGGCAGGGGGTGGGTCGAAATGAGCAGTTCTTC. Its protein product is CASSLARQGVGRNEQFF.

The CDR3 sequence is CSASDPAAIYEQYF. The CDR3 DNA is TGCAGTGCTAGTGACCCCGCGGCCATTTACGAGCAGTACTTC. The chain links TRBV20-1 to TRBJ2-7; no clear D. Germline V gives CDR1 DFQATT, CDR2 SNEGSKA (reference sequence). CDR3 length equals 14 residues. V was pared by 3 bases and J by 4 bases, with 16 bases between.

The chain combines TRBV5-6 with TRBJ2-3; TRBD2 is a possible D gene (5 bases). The CDR3 contains 14 residues. Trimming removed 1 base from V and 3 bases from J, with 9 bases in between. Looked up from germline, CDR1 is SGHDT and CDR2 is YYEEEE. The CDR3 loop reads CASSLSTRTDTQYF. The DNA of the CDR3 is TGTGCCAGCAGCTTGTCCACTAGGACAGATACGCAGTATTTT.

The J gene is TRBJ2-7, the V gene TRBV18; TRBD1 agrees at 11 bases. Germline trimming cut 3 bases from V and 6 bases from J; bases unmatched to any gene: 4. Germline V gene data show CDR1 as KGHSH and CDR2 as LQKENI. This CDR3 is 14 amino acids long. The CDR3 region is CASSPGQGEIEQYF. CDR3 nucleotide sequence: TGTGCCAGCTCACCGGGACAGGGGGAGATCGAGCAGTACTTC.